This entry is about one TCR beta chain. This sample is part of a study of blood T cell repertoires in COVID-19. On the study more broadly: Collection of acute and convalescent COVID-19 samples took place in the United States, Italy and Spain. In each case, the material was cDNA or gDNA derived from T cells, B-cell-depleted T cells, or PBMCs.

In the original processing: Amplification of reference gene primers provided the estimated nucleated cell counts. Only in-frame clones appear in the TCRdb table, and some are missing; sequencing was by immunoSEQ multiplex PCR. The D gene and trimming were derived from the DNA, and the V and J assignments and clone size from that table. The sample contains approximately 150,000 clones, about 80% of which appear only once. Trimming took 4 bases from V and 0 from J, leaving 20 bases between them. The V gene's germline CDR1 is MDHEN and CDR2 SYDVKM. The CDR3 runs 18 residues. The sample comprised peripheral blood. The clonotype comes from a human donor in a cohort sampled during active COVID-19. V gene TRBV28 combines with J gene TRBJ2-3; tentative D call: TRBD2 (5 bases). In DNA, the CDR3 is TGTGCCAGCAGTTCAAACCAGCGGATAACCACTAGCACAGATACGCAGTATTTT. Its translation is CASSSNQRITTSTDTQYF.